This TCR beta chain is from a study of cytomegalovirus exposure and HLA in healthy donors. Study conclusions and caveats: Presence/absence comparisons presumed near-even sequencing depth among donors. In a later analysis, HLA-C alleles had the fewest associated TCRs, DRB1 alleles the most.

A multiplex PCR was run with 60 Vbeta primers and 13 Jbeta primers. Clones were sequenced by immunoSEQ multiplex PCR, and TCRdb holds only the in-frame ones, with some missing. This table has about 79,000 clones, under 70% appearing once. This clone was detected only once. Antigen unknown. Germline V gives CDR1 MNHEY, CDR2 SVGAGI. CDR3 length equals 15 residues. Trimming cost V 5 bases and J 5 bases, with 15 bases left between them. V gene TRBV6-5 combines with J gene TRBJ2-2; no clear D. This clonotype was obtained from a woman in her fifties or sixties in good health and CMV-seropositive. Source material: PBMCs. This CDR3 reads CASSLDVTGTGELFF. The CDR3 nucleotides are TGTGCCAGCAGTCTAGATGTAACTGGGACCGGGGAGCTGTTTTTT.